One and the same sample provided the 4 T cell receptor beta chains below, sequenced in a study of EBV T-cell therapy then PD-1 blockade in nasopharyngeal carcinoma. For these receptors, no antigen is known. Treatment given: AdE1-LMPpoly-expanded autologous EBV-specific T-cell therapy followed by anti-PD-1 nivolumab. Repertoires were generated with immunoSEQ multiplex PCR, while TCRdb's copy carries only in-frame clones and drops some. Among about 20,000 clones listed, under 90% were seen once. Specimen: CD8+ T cells from blood, collected at day -245 from a patient whose treatment included autologous EBV-specific T cells and nivolumab. Receptors were obtained from a middle-aged man with nasopharyngeal carcinoma.

The chain employs TRBV10-3 and TRBJ2-7; no firm D call. Looked up from germline, CDR1 is ENHRY and CDR2 is SYGVKD. The CDR3 runs 14 residues. V shed 2 bases and J shed 5 bases, with 13 bases lying between them. The CDR3 DNA is TGTGCCATCAGTGAGATCCGAGGTCGAGACGAGCAGTACTTC. This gives the protein CAISEIRGRDEQYF.

The chain uses TRBV11-1 and TRBJ2-1, with a weak D call TRBD2 (5 bases). The CDR3 spans 16 residues. Germline V gene data show CDR1 as SGHAT and CDR2 as FQDESV (reference sequence). V was cut by 1 base and J by 2 bases, with 12 bases left in between. The CDR3 sequence: CASSLGSAAPYNEQFF. In DNA form, the CDR3 reads TGTGCCAGCAGCTTAGGGTCAGCGGCCCCCTACAATGAGCAGTTCTTC.

Within the sample, this clone is hyperexpanded. The rearrangement joins TRBV4-3 to TRBJ1-2, with D possibly matching TRBD1 (5 bases). CDR1 LGHNA and CDR2 YSLEER come from the germline V gene. The CDR3 extends over 19 amino acids. The germline V and J ends were trimmed by 0 bases and 6 bases, with 26 bases remaining between them. This CDR3 reads CASSQDERTGGPIGDGYTF. CDR3 sequence (DNA): TGCGCCAGCAGCCAAGATGAGAGGACGGGGGGACCTATTGGGGATGGCTACACCTTC.

The sample holds one count of this clone. This chain connects TRBV6-5 to TRBJ2-3; TRBD2 might be the D (5 bases). The germline V gene encodes CDR1 MNHEY and CDR2 SVGAGI. The CDR3 is made up of 14 amino acids. Trimming left V 0 bases short and J 14 bases short, with 18 bases between. The CDR3 loop is CASSYSSLAGGLYF. The CDR3 coding sequence is TGTGCCAGCAGTTACTCCTCCTTGGCAGGAGGTCTGTATTTT.